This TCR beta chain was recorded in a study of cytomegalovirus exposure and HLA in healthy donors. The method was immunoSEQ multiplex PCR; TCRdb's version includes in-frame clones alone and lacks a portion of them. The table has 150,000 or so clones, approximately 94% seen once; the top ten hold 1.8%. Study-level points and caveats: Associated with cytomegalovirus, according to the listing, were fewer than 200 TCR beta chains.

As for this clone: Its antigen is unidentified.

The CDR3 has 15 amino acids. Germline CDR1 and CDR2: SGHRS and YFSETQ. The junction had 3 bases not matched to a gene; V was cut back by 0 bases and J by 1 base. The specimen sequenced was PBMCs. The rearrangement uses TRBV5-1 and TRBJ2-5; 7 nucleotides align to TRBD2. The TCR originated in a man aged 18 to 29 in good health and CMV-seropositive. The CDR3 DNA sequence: TGCGCCAGCAGCTTGGCTAGCGGCCTCCAAGAGACCCAGTACTTC. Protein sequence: CASSLASGLQETQYF.